Presented here are 22 T cell receptor beta chains from one specimen sequenced in a study of glioma-infiltrating T cells. Amplification of TCR alpha and beta CDR3 regions from RNA used iRepertoire nested multiplex PCR. TCRdb analysed the multiplex PCR reads with MiXCR anew, one entry per CDR3 protein. In the table there are about 93,000 distinct CDR3 sequences, approximately 40% of which are singletons. Sequenced: glioma tissue, nonneoplastic brain tissue, or PBMCs (not recorded which). These receptor sequences come from a human donor with low-grade glioma or glioblastoma, undergoing nonglioma brain surgery, or in good health (not recorded which).

At least ten counts were recorded for this clonotype. The rearrangement uses TRBV4-1 and TRBJ1-1, with D perhaps matching TRBD1 (5 bases). The germline V gene has CDR1 MGHRA and CDR2 YSYEKL. This CDR3 is built from 11 residues. Trimming pared 3 bases from V and 8 bases from J, leaving 7 bases between. CDR3 region: CASSQNREAFF. As DNA, the CDR3 is TGCGCCAGCAGCCAGAACAGGGAAGCTTTCTTT.

Here the CDR3 DNA reads TGTGCCAGCAGCTTGGGACTAGCGGGAGGATTGTATGAGCAGTTCTTC. As protein: CASSLGLAGGLYEQFF. V usage is TRBV5-4 and J usage is TRBJ2-1; 13 bases agree with TRBD2. V dropped 0 bases and J dropped 8; count of bases not matched to a gene: 5. CDR3 length equals 16 residues. Looked up from germline, CDR1 is SGHNT and CDR2 is YYREEE (reference sequence).

This clonotype was recorded many times. The chain recombines TRBV5-4 with TRBJ2-1; unclear D gene. The germline CDR1 and CDR2 sequences are SGHNT and YYREEE (reference sequence). V lost 1 base to trimming and J lost 8 bases, with 7 bases between them. This CDR3 region has 12 residues. CDR3 amino acids: CASSLNLDEQFF. The DNA for the CDR3 is TGTGCCAGCAGCTTGAACCTCGATGAGCAGTTCTTC.

Details on this clonotype: A much bigger clone sits one base away, suggesting this may be a read error. DNA of the CDR3: TGTGCCGGTAGTATAGCCGGGCCGCACAATGAGCAGTTCTTC. This sequence encodes CAGSIAGPHNEQFF. V is TRBV19 and J is TRBJ2-1; no reliable D call. CDR3 length equals 14 residues. The germline gives CDR1 LNHDA, CDR2 SQIVND (reference sequence).

V usage is TRBV5-1 and J usage is TRBJ2-1; either TRBD1 or TRBD2 may supply D (5 bases each). The CDR3 spans 14 residues. CDR1 and CDR2 (germline): SGHRS, YFSETQ. The germline V and J ends were trimmed by 0 bases and 10 bases, with 14 bases remaining between them. CDR3 residues: CASSLVGELYEQFF. The CDR3 nucleotides read TGCGCCAGCAGCTTGGTAGGGGAGTTGTACGAGCAGTTCTTC.

This clonotype was counted many times. The gene calls are TRBV6-1 and TRBJ1-2; D ambiguous. This CDR3 contains 13 residues. Trimming removed 8 bases at V and 3 bases at J, with 13 bases between. CDR1 and CDR2 from the germline V gene are MNHNS and SASEGT. The CDR3 reads CASRAGLDYGYTF. CDR3 DNA sequence: TGTGCCAGCCGGGCGGGGTTAGACTATGGCTACACCTTC.

At least ten counts were recorded for this clonotype. The J gene is TRBJ2-5, the V gene TRBV10-3; TRBD2 might be the D (6 bases). Trimming pared 0 bases from V and 5 bases from J, leaving 16 bases between. CDR1 is ENHRY and CDR2 is SYGVKD in the germline V gene. The CDR3 contains 16 residues. CDR3 sequence: CAISESREVLGETQYF. Written as DNA, the CDR3 is TGTGCCATCAGTGAGTCCAGGGAGGTCTTGGGGGAGACCCAGTACTTC.

This clonotype occurred many times. This chain joins TRBV6-4 and TRBJ2-3; D may correspond to TRBD1 or TRBD2 (5 bases each). CDR3 length: 14 residues. V was trimmed by 4 bases and J by 2 bases, leaving 10 bases between them. Per the germline V gene, CDR1 is MRHNA and CDR2 is SNTAGT. The CDR3 sequence: CASSGGGYTDTQYF. The CDR3 DNA reads as TGTGCCAGCAGTGGTGGGGGATACACAGATACGCAGTATTTT.

As regards this clonotype: A much larger clone lies one base from this, so it may be a read error. V is TRBV11-2 and J is TRBJ2-1; a possible D gene is TRBD2 (6 bases). Trimming removed 5 bases at V and 10 bases at J, with 12 bases between. Germline V lookup: CDR1 SGHAT, CDR2 FQNNGV. CDR3 length equals 12 residues. The DNA for the CDR3 is TGTGCCAGCAGCCCGCGGGGCTACGAGCAGTTCTTC. It is translated as CASSPRGYEQFF.

This chain links TRBV5-1 with TRBJ2-7; D uncertain. The length of the CDR3 is 14 residues. Trimming took 2 bases from V and 2 from J, leaving 11 bases between them. CDR1 and CDR2 from the germline V gene are SGHRS and YFSETQ. The CDR3: CASSLFATTYEQYF. CDR3 bases: TGCGCCAGCAGCTTATTCGCAACAACCTACGAGCAGTACTTC.

This clonotype was detected a few times. The chain recombines TRBV20-1 with TRBJ2-1; 11 nucleotides align to TRBD2. The CDR3 runs 15 residues. The V segment lost 3 bases and the J segment 4 bases; nucleotides outside the gene matches: 5. Germline loops: CDR1 DFQATT, CDR2 SNEGSKA (reference sequence). The CDR3 DNA reads TGCAGTGCTAGTAGTCTAGCGGGAGGATACAATGAGCAGTTCTTC. It codes for CSASSLAGGYNEQFF.

V is TRBV9 and J is TRBJ1-3, with a tentative D call TRBD1 (5 bases). The CDR3 covers 15 residues. CDR1 and CDR2 from the germline V gene are SGDLS and YYNGEE. V lost 3 bases, J lost 7 bases, and 17 bases lay in between. The CDR3 protein is CASSAAGLSTNTIYF. The CDR3 coding sequence is TGTGCCAGCAGCGCGGCGGGACTAAGCACGAACACCATATATTTT.

This clonotype was picked up many times. J is TRBJ2-3 and V is TRBV24-1; D gene uncertain. Germline lookup yields CDR1 KGHDR and CDR2 SFDVKD. The CDR3 is made up of 16 amino acids. Trimming stripped 5 bases from V and 0 bases from J, with 14 bases between. Written as DNA, the CDR3 is TGTGCCACCAGTGGCTTTGGAGTAGGCAGCACAGATACGCAGTATTTT. It yields the protein CATSGFGVGSTDTQYF.

As regards this clonotype: The junction and the germline gene differ at one end; a read error may be behind it. The chain uses TRBV18 and TRBJ2-1; TRBD1 agrees at 9 bases. This CDR3 is 16 amino acids long. Per the germline V gene, CDR1 is KGHSH and CDR2 is LQKENI. In DNA form, the CDR3 reads TGTGCCACCTCACCACCGGACAGGGGCCCTTACGATGAGCAGTTCTTC. Encoded protein: CATSPPDRGPYDEQFF.

The rearrangement uses TRBV7-2 and TRBJ2-1, with 12 positions matching TRBD2. Germline V gene lookup returns CDR1 SGHTA and CDR2 FQGNSA. The V gene end was trimmed by 5 bases and the J gene end by 10 bases; junction bases not matched to a gene: 9. CDR3 length: 15 residues. CDR3 region: CASSTTSGGIGEQFF. CDR3 nucleotide sequence: TGTGCCAGCAGCACTACTAGCGGGGGGATCGGAGAGCAGTTCTTC. Based on the CDR3 plus reference TRBV7-2 and TRBJ2-1, the full variable domain is GAGVSQSPSNKVTEKGKDVELRCDPISGHTALYWYRQSLGQGLEFLIYFQGNSAPDKSGLPSDRFSAERTGGSVSTLTIQRTQQEDSAVYLCASSTTSGGIGEQFFGPGTRLTVL.

The chain links TRBV2 to TRBJ1-2, with D uncertain. The CDR3 consists of 14 residues. Per germline, CDR1 SNHLY and CDR2 FYNNEI. Trimming took 4 bases from V and 0 from J, leaving 9 bases between them. The CDR3 region is CASSAEPSNYGYTF. DNA for the CDR3: TGTGCCAGCAGTGCAGAGCCCTCTAACTATGGCTACACCTTC.

Turning to this clonotype: A read error may be the cause here, since a much bigger clone is one base away. The chain joins TRBV5-1 to TRBJ1-2; no definite D call. There are 13 residues in the CDR3. Germline values: CDR1 SGHRS, CDR2 YFSETQ. The V end was cut by 5 bases, the J end by 4 bases, with 12 bases between. For the CDR3, the DNA is TGCGCCAGCAGGGAGTGGGTTGTCTATGGCTACACCTTC. Translating it yields CASREWVVYGYTF.

This clonotype occurred many times. V gene TRBV10-2 combines with J gene TRBJ2-5; 7 bases align to TRBD1. The germline V gene has CDR1 WSHSY and CDR2 SAAADI. Trimming cost V 4 bases and J 5 bases; bases outside gene matches: 4. This CDR3 is built from 13 residues. CDR3 sequence: CASSVRGRETQYF. In DNA, the CDR3 is TGCGCCAGCAGTGTGAGGGGGCGGGAGACCCAGTACTTC.

Only one count was recorded for this clonotype. A single base separates this from a much larger clone, so it may be a read error. The conserved final phenylalanine or tryptophan is absent from the CDR3, which likely points to a read error. This chain connects TRBV5-4 to TRBJ2-3; D is possibly TRBD1 or TRBD2 (6 bases each). The CDR3 loop spans 15 amino acids. CDR1 is SGHNT, CDR2 YYREEE, per germline (reference sequence). Trimming shortened V by 1 base and J by 5 bases, and 14 bases separated the two germline ends. CDR3 coding DNA: TGTGCCAGCAGCTTGTCGGGGGCCGGAGTAGATACGCAGTATTCT. It is translated as CASSLSGAGVDTQYS.

This clonotype was detected ten times or more. The J gene is TRBJ2-4, the V gene TRBV7-2; D remains ambiguous. The CDR3 covers 15 residues. Trimming removed 3 bases at V and 2 bases at J, with 11 bases between. The V gene's germline CDR1 is SGHTA and CDR2 FQGNSA. This CDR3 is CASSLSQTTKNIQYF. The CDR3 DNA is TGTGCCAGCAGCTTGTCACAGACCACCAAAAACATTCAGTACTTC.

Notes on this clonotype: This may arise from a read error, as a much more abundant clone is one base away. The V and J genes are TRBV28 and TRBJ2-3; D is undetermined. This CDR3 region has 16 residues. Germline lookup yields CDR1 MDHEN and CDR2 SYDVKM. V lost 6 bases and J 1 base, leaving 17 bases between the germline ends. The CDR3 loop is CASSLTRAQGTDTQYF. CDR3 DNA: TGTGCCAGCAGCTTAACCCGGGCTCAGGGCACAGATACGCAGTATTTT.

This clonotype has just a few counts. A much bigger clone sits one base away, suggesting this may be a read error. The CDR3 does not close with the conserved phenylalanine or tryptophan, likely indicating a read error. The chain uses TRBV7-2 and TRBJ2-3, with a tentative D call TRBD2 (6 bases). In germline, CDR1 is SGHTA, CDR2 FQGNSA. The CDR3 runs to 17 residues. The V gene lost 1 base and the J gene lost 2 bases, with 16 bases spanning the gap. The chain's CDR3 is CASSLGRPGLPTDTQYS. CDR3 coding DNA: TGTGCCAGCAGCTTAGGCCGCCCGGGACTTCCCACAGATACGCAGTATTCT.